The 22 T cell receptor beta chains below come from one sample, sequenced in a study of cytomegalovirus exposure and HLA in healthy donors. It was with 60 Vbeta and 13 Jbeta primers that the PCR ran. TCRdb's copy holds only in-frame clones and misses some; the assay was immunoSEQ multiplex PCR. The sample carries about 160,000 clones, approximately 79% recorded once. Sequencing used PBMCs. The receptors shown here come from a man aged 40-55 years in good health and CMV-seronegative.

J is TRBJ2-2 and V is TRBV11-2; maybe TRBD2 (6 bases). The germline V gene has CDR1 SGHAT and CDR2 FQNNGV. Trimming stripped 6 bases from V and 5 bases from J, with 16 bases between. This CDR3 spans 15 amino acids. CDR3 residues: CASRRDSGATGELFF. CDR3 sequence (DNA): TGTGCCAGCAGGCGGGACTCCGGGGCAACCGGGGAGCTGTTTTTT.

V is TRBV2 and J is TRBJ2-5; tentative D call: TRBD2 (6 bases). The germline V gene encodes CDR1 SNHLY and CDR2 FYNNEI. Trimming removed 8 bases at V and 2 bases at J, with 9 bases between. CDR3 length equals 12 residues. DNA of the CDR3: TGTGCCAGCGGGACTGATCAAGAGACCCAGTACTTC. This sequence encodes CASGTDQETQYF.

The CDR3 region is CASGTSGGAQETQYF. CDR3 DNA sequence: TGTGCCAGCGGGACTAGCGGGGGGGCTCAAGAGACCCAGTACTTC. V and J are TRBV27 and TRBJ2-5; 16 bases map to TRBD2. Germline V gene lookup returns CDR1 MNHEY and CDR2 SMNVEV (reference sequence). The CDR3 contains 15 residues. V shed 8 bases, J shed 2 bases, and the junction held 2 bases outside the gene matches.

The chain carries TRBV11-2 and TRBJ2-5; possibly TRBD1 for D (6 bases). With 5 bases removed from V and 4 bases from J, the gap between germline ends came to 14 bases. The CDR3 consists of 14 residues. Germline values: CDR1 SGHAT, CDR2 FQNNGV. In DNA, the CDR3 is TGTGCCAGCAGCGCCACAGGGTATGGAGAGACCCAGTACTTC. This gives the protein CASSATGYGETQYF.

The CDR3 here is CASSLEGVQYF. CDR3 nucleotides: TGTGCCAGCAGCTTAGAGGGGGTGCAGTACTTC. The chain joins TRBV7-9 to TRBJ2-7, with D perhaps TRBD1 (6 bases). CDR3 length: 11 amino acids. CDR1 is SEHNR, CDR2 FQNEAQ, per germline (reference sequence). The V end was cut by 1 base, the J end by 9 bases, with 7 bases between.

The genes are TRBV25-1 and TRBJ2-7; TRBD1 aligns across 9 bases. Germline CDR1 is MGHDK and CDR2 is SYGVNS. The CDR3 runs to 15 residues. V was pared by 6 bases and J by 3 bases, with 9 bases of the junction left unmatched. The CDR3 DNA reads TGTGCCAGCAGGCCGCCGGGACAGGGACGCTACGAGCAGTACTTC. Its translation is CASRPPGQGRYEQYF.

This chain uses TRBV19 with TRBJ2-3; 10 bases map to TRBD1. The CDR3 loop spans 13 amino acids. V shed 8 bases and J 6 bases; nucleotides not matched to a gene: 5. In germline, CDR1 is LNHDA, CDR2 SQIVND (reference sequence). The CDR3 sequence is CASWDRGKDTQYF. The CDR3 DNA is TGTGCCAGTTGGGACAGGGGCAAGGATACGCAGTATTTT.

The rearrangement uses TRBV19 and TRBJ2-4, with TRBD1 matching over 8 bases. CDR1 is LNHDA, CDR2 SQIVND, per germline (reference sequence). With V trimmed by 5 bases and J by 5 bases, 11 bases remained unmatched. The CDR3 is 16 residues long. CDR3 region: CASSPSRTGRENIQYF. DNA of the CDR3: TGTGCCAGTAGTCCTTCCCGGACAGGGCGGGAAAACATTCAGTACTTC.

The CDR3 is CATSDRGLSQPQHF. The CDR3 bases are TGTGCCACCAGCGACAGGGGGCTAAGTCAGCCCCAGCATTTT. The rearrangement links TRBV15 to TRBJ1-5, with 10 bases lining up with TRBD1. The CDR3 runs to 14 residues. Looked up from germline, CDR1 is LNHNV and CDR2 is YYDKDF (reference sequence). V gave up 5 bases and J gave up 6 bases; unmatched junction bases: 4.

The DNA for the CDR3 is TGTGCCATCAGTGAGGAAGACAGGGCTATCGGCTCACCCCTCCACTTT. Residues: CAISEEDRAIGSPLHF. The chain carries TRBV10-3 and TRBJ1-6; 7 bases agree with TRBD1. There are 16 residues in the CDR3. The junction had 11 bases not matched to a gene; V was cut back by 2 bases and J by 10 bases. From germline, CDR1 is ENHRY and CDR2 SYGVKD.

The chain recombines TRBV4-3 with TRBJ2-7, with a tentative D call TRBD2 (6 bases). Germline V CDR1 and CDR2: LGHNA, YSLEER. V lost 0 bases and J lost 3, with 18 bases in between. CDR3 length equals 17 residues. CDR3 in amino acids: CASSQDRDSAGVYEQYF. In nucleotides, the CDR3 is TGCGCCAGCAGCCAAGACCGGGACTCTGCGGGCGTCTACGAGCAGTACTTC.

The chain uses TRBV19 and TRBJ1-5, with 7 bases aligning to TRBD1. V shed 6 bases and J 0 bases; nucleotides not matched to a gene: 8. In germline, CDR1 is LNHDA, CDR2 SQIVND (reference sequence). The CDR3 totals 16 residues. The DNA for the CDR3 is TGTGCCAGTAGGCGTACAGGGGCTTATAGCAATCAGCCCCAGCATTTT. Translating gives CASRRTGAYSNQPQHF.

The chain is built from TRBV25-1 and TRBJ2-3; D is uncertain. The ends were cut back, 4 bases at V and 2 bases at J, with 13 bases in the middle. The length of the CDR3 is 15 residues. The germline CDR1 and CDR2 sequences are MGHDK and SYGVNS. The CDR3 sequence: CASSAVSSPTDTQYF. The CDR3 bases are TGTGCCAGCAGTGCGGTTTCGTCCCCCACAGATACGCAGTATTTT.

The rearrangement joins TRBV4-1 to TRBJ2-3; TRBD2 aligns across 7 bases. The V gene end was trimmed by 5 bases and the J gene end by 0 bases; junction bases not matched to a gene: 5. The CDR3 length is 15 residues. From germline, CDR1 is MGHRA and CDR2 YSYEKL. CDR3 in DNA: TGCGCCAGCAGCAGGTTGGGGGGGAGCACAGATACGCAGTATTTT. It yields the protein CASSRLGGSTDTQYF.

J is TRBJ2-4 and V is TRBV4-1; 7 bases fit TRBD1. Per the germline V gene, CDR1 is MGHRA and CDR2 is YSYEKL. After removal of 0 bases from V and 1 base from J, the junction contained 9 bases not matched to a gene. The CDR3 loop spans 18 amino acids. The DNA for the CDR3 is TGCGCCAGCAGCCAAGATCATGGGGACAGTCCTGCCAAAAACATTCAGTACTTC. It is translated as CASSQDHGDSPAKNIQYF.

This clone was recorded only once. The J gene is TRBJ1-3, the V gene TRBV9, with D tentatively TRBD1 (5 bases). Trimming cost V 4 bases and J 0 bases, with 14 bases left between them. From germline, CDR1 is SGDLS and CDR2 YYNGEE. The CDR3 is 16 residues long. The CDR3 nucleotides are TGTGCCAGCAGCCGGGACTTTCAGTCCTCTGGAAACACCATATATTTT. This sequence encodes CASSRDFQSSGNTIYF.

The chain uses TRBV11-2 and TRBJ2-1; a possible D gene is TRBD2 (6 bases). There are 13 residues in the CDR3. The V end was cut by 0 bases, the J end by 8 bases, with 8 bases between. Germline lookup yields CDR1 SGHAT and CDR2 FQNNGV. CDR3 sequence (DNA): TGTGCCAGCAGCTTAGATCCGGGGGATGAGCAGTTCTTC. The encoded protein is CASSLDPGDEQFF.

The chain links TRBV9 to TRBJ2-2, with D tentatively TRBD2 (5 bases). Germline lookup yields CDR1 SGDLS and CDR2 YYNGEE. This CDR3 spans 15 amino acids. V was clipped by 0 bases and J by 5 bases, with 11 bases between them. In DNA form, the CDR3 reads TGTGCCAGCAGCGTAGTGCTGGGCGGGACCGGGGAGCTGTTTTTT. It translates to CASSVVLGGTGELFF.

The chain couples TRBV2 to TRBJ2-2; tentatively, D is TRBD1 (5 bases). Germline V gene data show CDR1 as SNHLY and CDR2 as FYNNEI. CDR3 length: 14 residues. V was shortened by 4 bases and J by 0 bases, with 6 bases between the two germline ends. Here the CDR3 DNA reads TGTGCCAGCAGTGGACAGACGAACACCGGGGAGCTGTTTTTT. It is translated as CASSGQTNTGELFF.

This chain links TRBV14 with TRBJ1-5; D unclear. V lost 0 bases and J lost 8, with 8 bases in between. The germline V gene encodes CDR1 SGHDN and CDR2 FVKESK. The CDR3 extends over 13 amino acids. CDR3 nucleotide sequence: TGTGCCAGCAGCCAAGATGTCGGGAAGCCCCAGCATTTT. Residues: CASSQDVGKPQHF.

In its sample, this clone was seen a few times. The chain recombines TRBV4-2 with TRBJ1-2, with TRBD1 identical over 7 bases. This CDR3 region has 16 residues. Germline V gene data show CDR1 as LGHNA and CDR2 as YNFKEQ. V was clipped by 0 bases and J by 6 bases; unmatched bases: 10. The CDR3: CASSQESNPTGDGYTF. The CDR3 DNA reads as TGTGCCAGCAGCCAAGAGTCTAACCCCACAGGGGATGGCTACACCTTC.

V and J are TRBV15 and TRBJ2-6; TRBD1 matches 7 bases. The germline V gene has CDR1 LNHNV and CDR2 YYDKDF (reference sequence). V lost 0 bases and J lost 2; bases outside the gene matches: 1. The CDR3 runs to 16 residues. DNA of the CDR3: TGTGCCACCAGCAGAGATCAGGGGGCTGGGGCCAACGTCCTGACTTTC. Translated: CATSRDQGAGANVLTF.